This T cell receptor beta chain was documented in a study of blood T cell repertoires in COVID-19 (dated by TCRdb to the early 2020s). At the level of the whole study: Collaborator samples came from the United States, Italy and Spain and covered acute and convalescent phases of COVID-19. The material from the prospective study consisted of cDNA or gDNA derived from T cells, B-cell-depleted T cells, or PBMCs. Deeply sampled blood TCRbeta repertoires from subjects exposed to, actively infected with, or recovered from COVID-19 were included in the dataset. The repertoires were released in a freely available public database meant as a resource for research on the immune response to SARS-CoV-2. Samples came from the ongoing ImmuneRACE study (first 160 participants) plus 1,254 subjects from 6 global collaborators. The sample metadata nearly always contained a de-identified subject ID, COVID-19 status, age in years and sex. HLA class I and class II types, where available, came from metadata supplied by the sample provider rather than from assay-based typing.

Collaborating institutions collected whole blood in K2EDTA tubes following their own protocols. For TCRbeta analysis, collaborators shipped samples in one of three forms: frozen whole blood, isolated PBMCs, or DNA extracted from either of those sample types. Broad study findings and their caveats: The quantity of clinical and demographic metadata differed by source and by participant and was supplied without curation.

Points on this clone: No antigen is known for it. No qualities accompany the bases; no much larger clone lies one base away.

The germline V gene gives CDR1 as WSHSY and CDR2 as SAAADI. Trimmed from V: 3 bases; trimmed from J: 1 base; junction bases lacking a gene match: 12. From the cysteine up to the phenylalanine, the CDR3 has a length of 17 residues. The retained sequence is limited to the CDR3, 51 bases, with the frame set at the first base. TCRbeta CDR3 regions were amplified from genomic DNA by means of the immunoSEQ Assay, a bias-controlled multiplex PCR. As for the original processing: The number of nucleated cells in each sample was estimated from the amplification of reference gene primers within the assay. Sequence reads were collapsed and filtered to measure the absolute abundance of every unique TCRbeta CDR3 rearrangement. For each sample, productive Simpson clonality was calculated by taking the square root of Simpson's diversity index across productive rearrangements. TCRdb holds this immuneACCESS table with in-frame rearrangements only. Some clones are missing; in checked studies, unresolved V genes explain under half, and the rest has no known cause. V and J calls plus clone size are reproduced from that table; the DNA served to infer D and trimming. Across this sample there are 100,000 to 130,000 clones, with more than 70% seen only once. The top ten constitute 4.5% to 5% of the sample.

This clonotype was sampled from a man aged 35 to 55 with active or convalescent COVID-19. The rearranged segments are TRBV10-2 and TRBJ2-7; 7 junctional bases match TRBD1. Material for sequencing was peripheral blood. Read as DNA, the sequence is TGCGCCAGCAGTGATGGGAAGTTAAGGGACAGTTCCTACGAGCAGTACTTC. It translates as CASSDGKLRDSSYEQYF.